The T cell receptor beta chain under discussion was sequenced for a study of T cell responses to AZD1222 COVID-19 vaccine. The wider study: Analysis merged second doses at about 4 or about 12 weeks.

Assay used: immunoSEQ multiplex PCR; TCRdb lists only in-frame clones, some missing. The sample has approximately 120,000 clones; more than 85% are singletons. This clone was counted once. As yet, its antigen is unknown. The junction and the germline gene differ at one end; a read error may be behind it. The study's findings and limits: Vaccine-associated CD4 TCRs ranged over spike, dominating at 160-218 and 743-854. Of spike-specific TCRs, nearly half reportedly target regions left unmutated in variants.

The CDR3 is made up of 14 amino acids. Germline CDR1 is SEHNR and CDR2 is FQNEAQ (reference sequence). V gene TRBV7-9 combines with J gene TRBJ1-5; TRBD1 agrees at 8 bases. This clonotype was obtained from an adult in good health. Sequenced here: peripheral blood, sampled on day 0 of AZD1222 vaccination. The CDR3 DNA reads TGTGCCAGCAGCCAAGGGACAGGCAATCGGCCCCAGCATTTT. Its protein product is CASSQGTGNRPQHF. The full variable domain, in which reference TRBV7-9 and TRBJ1-5 provide the parts outside the CDR3, is DTGVSQNPRHKITKRGQNVTFRCDPISEHNRLYWYRQTLGQGPEFLTYFQNEAQLEKSRLLSDRFSAERPKGSFSTLEIQRTEQGDSAMYLCASSQGTGNRPQHFGDGTRLSIL.